These 3 T cell receptor beta chains were sequenced from one sample in a study of T cell responses to AZD1222 COVID-19 vaccine. Produced via immunoSEQ multiplex PCR; TCRdb's table is partial and in-frame only. The repertoire holds approximately 140,000 clones, 92% seen once, with just over 3% in the top ten. This sample comprised peripheral blood, obtained on day 0 of AZD1222 vaccination. These receptors came from an adult in good health.

The V call is TRBV19, the J call TRBJ1-2, with 8 bases fitting TRBD1. The CDR3 has 16 residues. Germline CDR1 LNHDA, CDR2 SQIVND (reference sequence). V trimming: 2 bases; J trimming: 4 bases; junction bases outside the gene matches: 9. CDR3 region: CASSIYLGQESYGYTF. CDR3 nucleotide sequence: TGTGCCAGTAGTATATACTTGGGACAGGAGAGCTATGGCTACACCTTC.

The chain is built from TRBV19 and TRBJ1-2; D unclear. This CDR3 contains 15 residues. Germline CDR1 reads LNHDA; CDR2 reads SQIVND (reference sequence). Deletions cut 5 bases from V and 7 bases from J, with 20 bases between. CDR3: CASSDPDWTRSGYTF. CDR3 coding DNA: TGTGCCAGTAGTGATCCGGACTGGACTCGGTCTGGCTACACCTTC.

This chain joins TRBV23-1 and TRBJ1-2, with TRBD1 matching over 10 bases. TRBV23-1 carries the ORF label, with uncertain function. J lost 6 bases, V lost 2 bases, and 6 bases had no gene match. There are 15 residues in the CDR3. The CDR3 coding sequence is TGCGCCAGCAGTCAAAGCTGGACAGGGGGAGATGGCTACACCTTC. Protein: CASSQSWTGGDGYTF.